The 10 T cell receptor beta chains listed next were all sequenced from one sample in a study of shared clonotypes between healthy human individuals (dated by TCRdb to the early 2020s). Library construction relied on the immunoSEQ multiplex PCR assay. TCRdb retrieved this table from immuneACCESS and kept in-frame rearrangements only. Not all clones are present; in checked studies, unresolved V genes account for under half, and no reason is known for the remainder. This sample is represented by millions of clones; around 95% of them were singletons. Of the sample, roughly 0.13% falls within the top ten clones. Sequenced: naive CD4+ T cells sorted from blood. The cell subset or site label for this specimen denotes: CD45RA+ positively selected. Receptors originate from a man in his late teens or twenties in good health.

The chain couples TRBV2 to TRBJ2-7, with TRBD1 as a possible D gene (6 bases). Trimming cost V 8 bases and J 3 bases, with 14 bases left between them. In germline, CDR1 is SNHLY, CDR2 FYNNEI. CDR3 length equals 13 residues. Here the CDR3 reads CASRGQTLYEQYF. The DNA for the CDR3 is TGTGCCAGCCGAGGACAGACCCTCTACGAGCAGTACTTC. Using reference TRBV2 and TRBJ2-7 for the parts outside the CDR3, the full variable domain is EPEVTQTPSHQVTQMGQEVILRCVPISNHLYFYWYRQILGQKVEFLVSFYNNEISEKSEIFDDQFSVERPDGSNFTLKIRSTKLEDSAMYFCASRGQTLYEQYFGPGTRLTVT.

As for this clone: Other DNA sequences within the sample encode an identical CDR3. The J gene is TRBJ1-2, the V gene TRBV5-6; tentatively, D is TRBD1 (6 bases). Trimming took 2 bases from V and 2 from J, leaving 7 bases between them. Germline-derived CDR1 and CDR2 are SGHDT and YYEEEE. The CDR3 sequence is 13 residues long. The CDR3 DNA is TGTGCCAGCAGCTTAGGACAGAACTATGGCTACACCTTC. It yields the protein CASSLGQNYGYTF.

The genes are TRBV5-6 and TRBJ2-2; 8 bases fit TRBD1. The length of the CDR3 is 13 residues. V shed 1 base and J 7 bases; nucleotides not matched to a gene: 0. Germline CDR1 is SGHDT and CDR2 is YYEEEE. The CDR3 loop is CASSLTGGGELFF. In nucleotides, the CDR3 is TGTGCCAGCAGCTTGACAGGGGGCGGGGAGCTGTTTTTT.

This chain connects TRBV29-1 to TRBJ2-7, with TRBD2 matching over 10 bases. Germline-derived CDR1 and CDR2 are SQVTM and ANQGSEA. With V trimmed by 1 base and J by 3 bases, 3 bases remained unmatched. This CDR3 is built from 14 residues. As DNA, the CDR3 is TGCAGCGTTGAAGTCCTAGCGGGGGTCTACGAGCAGTACTTC. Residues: CSVEVLAGVYEQYF.

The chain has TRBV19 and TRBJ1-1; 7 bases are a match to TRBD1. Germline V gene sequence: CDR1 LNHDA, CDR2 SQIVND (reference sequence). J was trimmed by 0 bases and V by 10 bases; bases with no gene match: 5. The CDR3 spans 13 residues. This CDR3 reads CATTGALNTEAFF. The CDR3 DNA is TGTGCCACTACAGGGGCCCTGAACACTGAAGCTTTCTTT. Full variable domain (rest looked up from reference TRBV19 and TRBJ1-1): DGGITQSPKYLFRKEGQNVTLSCEQNLNHDAMYWYRQDPGQGLRLIYYSQIVNDFQKGDIAEGYSVSREKKESFPLTVTSAQKNPTAFYLCATTGALNTEAFFGQGTRLTVV.

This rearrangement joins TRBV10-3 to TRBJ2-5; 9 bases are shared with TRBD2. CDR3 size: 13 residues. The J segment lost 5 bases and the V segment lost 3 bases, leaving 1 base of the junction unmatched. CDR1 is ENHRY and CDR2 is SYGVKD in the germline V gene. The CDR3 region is CAISDGLAETQYF. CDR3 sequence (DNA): TGTGCCATCAGTGATGGACTAGCGGAGACCCAGTACTTC.

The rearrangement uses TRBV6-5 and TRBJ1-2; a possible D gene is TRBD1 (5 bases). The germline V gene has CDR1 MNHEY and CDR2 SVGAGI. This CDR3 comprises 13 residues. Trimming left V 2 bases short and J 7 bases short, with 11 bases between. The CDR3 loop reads CASSYGGIGGYTF. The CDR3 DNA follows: TGTGCCAGCAGTTACGGGGGGATAGGTGGCTACACCTTC.

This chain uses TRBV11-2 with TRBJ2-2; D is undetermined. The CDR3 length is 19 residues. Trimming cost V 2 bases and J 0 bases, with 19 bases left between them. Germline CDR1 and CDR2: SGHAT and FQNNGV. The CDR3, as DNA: TGTGCCAGCAGCTTAAGGACCGGACCCCAGTTCGCGAACACCGGGGAGCTGTTTTTT. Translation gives CASSLRTGPQFANTGELFF.

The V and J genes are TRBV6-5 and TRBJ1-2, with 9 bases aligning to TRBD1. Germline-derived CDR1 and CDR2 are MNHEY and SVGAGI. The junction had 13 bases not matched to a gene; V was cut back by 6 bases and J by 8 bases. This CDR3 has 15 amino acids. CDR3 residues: CASSRTGGALYGYTF. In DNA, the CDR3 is TGTGCCAGCAGCCGAACAGGGGGCGCCCTTTACGGCTACACCTTC.

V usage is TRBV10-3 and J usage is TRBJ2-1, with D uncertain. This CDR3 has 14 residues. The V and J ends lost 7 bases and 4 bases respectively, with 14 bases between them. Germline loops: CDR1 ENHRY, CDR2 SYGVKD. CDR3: CAITSAALYNEQFF. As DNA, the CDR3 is TGTGCCATCACCAGCGCAGCACTATACAATGAGCAGTTCTTC.